The sample holds many counts of the clone carrying this T cell receptor (beta chain). This CDR3 region has 13 residues. V lost 3 bases to trimming and J lost 0 bases, with 4 bases between them. The library was built from around 400 ng RNA with molecular barcoded adaptors for alpha/delta and beta/gamma chains. From the reads, TCRdb called clonotypes with MiXCR, one entry per CDR3 protein. The sample lists around 25,000 distinct CDR3 sequences; about 20% were seen once. The entry originates in a study of read filtering for tumor transcriptome and immune sequencing. The chain carries TRBV12-3 or TRBV12-4 and TRBJ2-3; no clear D. This clonotype originated in a donor aged 40 or over with multiple myeloma. Sequencing was performed on a population of CD138-negative cells sorted from bone marrow. This CDR3 is CASSFGSTDTQYF. The CDR3 DNA reads as TGTGCCAGCAGTTTCGGGAGCACAGATACGCAGTATTTT.